The 4 T cell receptor beta chains below were found in one sample sequenced in a study of post-analysis software for immune sequencing data. Regarding the study as a whole: TRBV segments more frequent in patients than in controls numbered roughly 5 and included TRBV5-6, TRBV5-1 and TRBV20-1.

Researchers reported that TCR beta cDNA libraries carried unique molecular identifiers. TCRdb re-derived calls from the PCR reads in MiXCR, one entry per CDR3 protein. Found here are under 900,000 distinct CDR3 sequences, approximately 53% of them singletons; the top ten hold around 4.5%. No cognate antigen is known for these TCRs. The specimen was blood. Receptors originate from a girl aged 10-17 years with multiple sclerosis.

V gene TRBV5-1 combines with J gene TRBJ2-1; 7 bases match TRBD1. The DNA end is more similar to TRBJ2-7, so the J call may be wrong. Germline V lookup: CDR1 SGHRS, CDR2 YFSETQ. This CDR3 region has 15 residues. CDR3: CASGWGQMSVYEQYF. CDR3 nucleotides: TGCGCCAGCGGCTGGGGACAGATGTCGGTCTACGAGCAGTACTTC.

The rearrangement uses TRBV5-1 and TRBJ2-4; 10 bases agree with TRBD1. CDR3 length: 13 amino acids. Germline CDR1 and CDR2: SGHRS and YFSETQ. With 3 bases clipped from V and 13 bases from J, the junction kept 7 bases outside the gene matches. In DNA form, the CDR3 reads TGCGCCAGCAGCTCCGGACAGGGGGAAGCCCAGTACTTC. This gives the protein CASSSGQGEAQYF.

The sample holds one count of this clonotype. The chain couples TRBV7-3 to TRBJ1-2; 9 bases agree with TRBD1. The germline V gene has CDR1 SGHTA and CDR2 FQGTGA. This CDR3 contains 15 residues. V shed 5 bases and J 8 bases; nucleotides not matched to a gene: 12. The CDR3 DNA is TGTGCCAGCAGCCAATTGGCCGGGACAGGGTCGGGCTACACCTTC. Amino acids: CASSQLAGTGSGYTF.

Turning to this clonotype: The junction departs from the called germline gene at one end, perhaps through a read error. The V and J genes are TRBV6-5 and TRBJ2-7; TRBD1 matches at 9 bases. Germline loops: CDR1 MNHEY, CDR2 SVGAGI. The length of the CDR3 is 17 residues. The CDR3 nucleotides are TGTGCCAGCAGTTACTTAGTCGGGACAGGGAGATCCTACAAGCAGTACTTC. Protein product: CASSYLVGTGRSYKQYF.